The T cell receptor (beta chain) under discussion was sequenced for a study of beta chain features in type 1 diabetes. At the level of the study: Analysis included 100 million to 110 million sorted cells drawn from all samples.

Reverse transcribing all isolated RNA meant expressed TCRB transcripts were sequenced. Sequenced by immunoSEQ multiplex PCR; TCRdb stores in-frame clones only, minus some. The sample has more than 15,000 clones; approximately 55% are singletons. Deletions cut 0 bases from V and 7 bases from J, with 15 bases between. Germline lookup yields CDR1 SNHLY and CDR2 FYNNEI. The CDR3 sequence is 15 residues long. The sequenced material came from stem cell memory CD4+ T cells from blood. This rearrangement joins TRBV2 to TRBJ1-2, with unresolved D. The clonotype was recovered from a woman aged 18-35 years in good health. The CDR3 reads CASSEALRGGTGYTF. CDR3 nucleotide sequence: TGTGCCAGCAGTGAAGCGCTTCGGGGAGGTACTGGCTACACCTTC. Variable domain in full (rest from reference TRBV2 and TRBJ1-2): EPEVTQTPSHQVTQMGQEVILRCVPISNHLYFYWYRQILGQKVEFLVSFYNNEISEKSEIFDDQFSVERPDGSNFTLKIRSTKLEDSAMYFCASSEALRGGTGYTFGSGTRLTVV.